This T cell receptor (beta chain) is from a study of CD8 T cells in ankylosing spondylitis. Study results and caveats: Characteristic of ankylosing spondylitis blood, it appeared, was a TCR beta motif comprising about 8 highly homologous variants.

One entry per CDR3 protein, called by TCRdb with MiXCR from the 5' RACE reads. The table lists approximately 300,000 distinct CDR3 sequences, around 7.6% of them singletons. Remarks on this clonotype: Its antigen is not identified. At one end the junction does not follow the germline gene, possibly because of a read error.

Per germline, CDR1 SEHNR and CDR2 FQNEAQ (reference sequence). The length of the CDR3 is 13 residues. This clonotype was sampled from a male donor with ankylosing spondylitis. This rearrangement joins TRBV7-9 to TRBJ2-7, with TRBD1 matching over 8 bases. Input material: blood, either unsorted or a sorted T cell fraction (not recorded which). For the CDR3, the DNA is TGTGCCAGCAGCCCGTACAGGGGGACGGCCCGTAACTTC. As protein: CASSPYRGTARNF.